Many counts were recorded for the clone carrying this T cell receptor (beta chain). These data come from a study of Graves' ophthalmopathy and Graves' hyperthyroidism. Study in general: Specimen type is peripheral blood, obtained at initial diagnosis before any treatment.

The CDR3 covers 13 residues. Deletions cut 7 bases from V and 1 base from J, with 10 bases between. Germline lookup yields CDR1 LNHDA and CDR2 SQIVND (reference sequence). Other autoimmune disease, uncontrolled infection, pregnancy and lactation led to exclusion. Thyroid ultrasound, orbital computed tomography, TRAb, serum thyroxine and clinical symptoms formed the basis of diagnosis. PBMCs stemmed from around 10 ml of fresh peripheral blood. RNA transcripts yielded amplified TCR beta CDR3 regions. Second-round multiplex PCR came after first-round RT-PCR with HTBI primers. Via MiXCR, TCRdb re-called the multiplex PCR reads, giving one row per CDR3 protein. The sample carries a few hundred thousand distinct CDR3 sequences, roughly 17% recorded once.

The sample was peripheral blood. The sequence was obtained from an adult woman with stable Graves' hyperthyroidism. The rearrangement joins TRBV19 to TRBJ1-1; perhaps TRBD1 as D (5 bases). CDR3: CASKGTGNTEAFF. The CDR3 DNA follows: TGTGCCAGTAAAGGTACAGGGAACACTGAAGCTTTCTTT.